This TCR beta chain was sequenced for a study of glioma-infiltrating T cells after dendritic cell vaccination. Notes on the study in general: Only a small number of patients had complete blood and tumor samples.

With regard to this clone: The target antigen is unknown.

Germline CDR1 is SEHNR and CDR2 is FQNEAQ (reference sequence). The length of the CDR3 is 14 residues. J gave up 2 bases and V 3 bases, and 3 bases lay outside the gene matches. Up to about 2 ug genomic DNA was used for TCRB CDR3 amplification. Profiling relied on immunoSEQ multiplex PCR, and the TCRdb table lists in-frame clones only, not all of them. The table has some 99,000 clones, roughly 80% seen once. Described time point: after dendritic cell vaccination, including at tumor progression/relapse. PBMC were collected before vaccination, two weeks after the third vaccination, and at progression. This receptor was taken from a human donor with glioblastoma. The chain recombines TRBV7-9 with TRBJ1-1; TRBD1 aligns across 7 bases. The starting material was blood, obtained after dendritic cell vaccination. CDR3 protein: CASSFTGANTEAFF. DNA of the CDR3: TGTGCCAGCAGCTTTACAGGGGCAAACACTGAAGCTTTCTTT.